These 5 T cell receptor beta chains share one sample of origin, sequenced in a study of blood T cells in healthy people across ages. It was with a sample-barcoded 5' primer and a J-beta primer mix that a second PCR of about 7 to 12 cycles was run. One entry per CDR3 protein, called by TCRdb with MiXCR from the 5' RACE reads. Found here are 1,800,000 or so distinct CDR3 sequences, about 39% of them singletons; the top ten hold roughly 24%. The sequenced material came from blood. The receptor set was obtained from a human donor in good health.

The CDR3 DNA is TGTGCCAGCAGTTGGTACGCAGGGAATCAGCCCCAGCATTTT. Protein product: CASSWYAGNQPQHF. The rearrangement uses TRBV28 and TRBJ1-5; a possible D gene is TRBD1 (5 bases). Trimming removed 4 bases from V and 4 bases from J, with 11 bases in between. The CDR3 runs 14 residues. Germline V gene lookup returns CDR1 MDHEN and CDR2 SYDVKM.

This clonotype has only one observation. The V and J genes are TRBV29-1 and TRBJ2-3, with D possibly matching TRBD1 (5 bases). Deletions cut 4 bases from V and 6 bases from J, with 14 bases between. Germline assignment: CDR1 SQVTM and CDR2 ANQGSEA. The CDR3 contains 13 residues. The CDR3 region has the DNA TGCAGCGTTGCCCAGGGAAGGACCGATACGCAGTATTTT. It yields the protein CSVAQGRTDTQYF.

The chain has TRBV24-1 and TRBJ2-1, with 12 bases fitting TRBD1. In germline, CDR1 is KGHDR, CDR2 SFDVKD. V lost 3 bases to trimming and J lost 7 bases; unmatched junction nucleotides: 12. The CDR3 has 18 residues. CDR3 nucleotides: TGTGCCACCAGTGATGTGGGGAAGGGACAGGGGGCTTCGAATGAGCAGTTCTTC. Protein: CATSDVGKGQGASNEQFF.

This clonotype has a handful of counts. The V and J genes are TRBV9 and TRBJ2-1; D could derive from TRBD1 or TRBD2 (7 bases each). CDR1 is SGDLS, CDR2 YYNGEE, per germline. V dropped 4 bases and J dropped 8 bases, with 16 bases sitting between them. There are 14 residues in the CDR3. DNA for the CDR3: TGTGCCAGCAGCTCAGGGGGAGGGTCCCATGAGCAGTTCTTC. Encoded protein: CASSSGGGSHEQFF.

CDR3 protein: CASSQINEKLFF. The CDR3 DNA reads as TGTGCCAGCAGCCAGATAAATGAAAAACTGTTTTTT. The genes are TRBV3-1 and TRBJ1-4, with unresolved D. The germline V gene has CDR1 LGHDT and CDR2 YNNKEL (reference sequence). The CDR3 runs 12 residues. Trimming removed 3 bases at V and 5 bases at J, with 4 bases between.